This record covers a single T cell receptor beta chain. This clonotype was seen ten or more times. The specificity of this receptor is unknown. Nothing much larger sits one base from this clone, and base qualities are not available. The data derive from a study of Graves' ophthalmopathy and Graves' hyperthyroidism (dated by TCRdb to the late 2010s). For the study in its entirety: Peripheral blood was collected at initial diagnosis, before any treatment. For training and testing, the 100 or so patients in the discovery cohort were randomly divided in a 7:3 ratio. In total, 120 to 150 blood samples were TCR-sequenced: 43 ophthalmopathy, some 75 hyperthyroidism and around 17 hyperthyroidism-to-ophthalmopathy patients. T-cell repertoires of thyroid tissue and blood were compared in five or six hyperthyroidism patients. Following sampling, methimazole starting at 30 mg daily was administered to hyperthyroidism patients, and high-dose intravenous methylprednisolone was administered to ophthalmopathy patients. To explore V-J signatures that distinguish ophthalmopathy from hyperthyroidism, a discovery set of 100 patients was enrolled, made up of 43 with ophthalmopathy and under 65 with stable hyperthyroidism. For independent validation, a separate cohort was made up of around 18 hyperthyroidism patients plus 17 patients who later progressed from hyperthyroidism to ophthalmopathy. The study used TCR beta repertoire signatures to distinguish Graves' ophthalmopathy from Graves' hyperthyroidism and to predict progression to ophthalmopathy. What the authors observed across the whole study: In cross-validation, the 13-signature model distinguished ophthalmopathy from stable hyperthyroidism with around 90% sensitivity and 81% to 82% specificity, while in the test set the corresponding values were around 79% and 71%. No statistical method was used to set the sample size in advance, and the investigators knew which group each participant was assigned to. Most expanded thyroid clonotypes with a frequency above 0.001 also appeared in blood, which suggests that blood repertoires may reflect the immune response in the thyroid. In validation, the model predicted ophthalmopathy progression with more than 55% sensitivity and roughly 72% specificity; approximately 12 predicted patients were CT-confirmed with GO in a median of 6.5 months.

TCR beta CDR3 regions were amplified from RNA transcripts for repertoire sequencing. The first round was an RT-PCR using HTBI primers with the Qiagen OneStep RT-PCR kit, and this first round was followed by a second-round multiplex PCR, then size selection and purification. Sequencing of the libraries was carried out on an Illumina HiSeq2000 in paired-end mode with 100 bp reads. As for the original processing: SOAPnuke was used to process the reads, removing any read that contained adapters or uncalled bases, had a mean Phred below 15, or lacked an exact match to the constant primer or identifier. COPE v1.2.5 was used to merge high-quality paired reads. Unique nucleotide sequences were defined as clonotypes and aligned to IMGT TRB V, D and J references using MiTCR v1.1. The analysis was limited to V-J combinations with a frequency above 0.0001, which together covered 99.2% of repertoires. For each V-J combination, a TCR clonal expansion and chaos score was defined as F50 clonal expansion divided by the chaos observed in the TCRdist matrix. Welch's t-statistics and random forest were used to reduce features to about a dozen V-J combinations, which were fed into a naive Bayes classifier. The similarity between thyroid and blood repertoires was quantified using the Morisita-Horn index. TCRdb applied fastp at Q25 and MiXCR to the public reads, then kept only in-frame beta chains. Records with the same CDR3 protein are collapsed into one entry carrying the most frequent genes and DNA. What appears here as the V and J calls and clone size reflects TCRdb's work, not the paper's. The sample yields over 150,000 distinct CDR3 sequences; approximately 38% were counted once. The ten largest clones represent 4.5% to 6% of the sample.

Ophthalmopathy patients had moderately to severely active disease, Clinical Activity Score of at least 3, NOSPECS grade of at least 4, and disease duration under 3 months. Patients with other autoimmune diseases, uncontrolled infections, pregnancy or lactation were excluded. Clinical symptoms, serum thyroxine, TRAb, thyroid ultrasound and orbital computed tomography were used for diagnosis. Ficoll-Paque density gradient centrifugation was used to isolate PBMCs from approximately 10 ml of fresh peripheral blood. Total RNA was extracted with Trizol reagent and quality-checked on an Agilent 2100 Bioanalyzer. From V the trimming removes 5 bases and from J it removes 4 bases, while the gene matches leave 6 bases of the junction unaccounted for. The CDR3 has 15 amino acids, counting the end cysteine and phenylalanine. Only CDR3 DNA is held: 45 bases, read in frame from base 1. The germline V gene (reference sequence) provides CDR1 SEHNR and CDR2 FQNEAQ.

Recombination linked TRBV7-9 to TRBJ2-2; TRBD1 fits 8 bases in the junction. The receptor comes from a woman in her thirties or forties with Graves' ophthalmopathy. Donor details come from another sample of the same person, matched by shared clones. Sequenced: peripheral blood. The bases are TGTGCCAGCAGCCGACAGGGGTCTGTCACCGGGGAGCTGTTTTTT. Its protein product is CASSRQGSVTGELFF.